This TCR beta chain was recorded in a study of T cells expressing NK-cell markers. From its re-call of the 5' RACE reads, TCRdb lists each CDR3 protein once, without DNA. The listing records around 380,000 distinct CDR3 sequences. The CDR3 loop spans 12 amino acids. Per germline, CDR1 SQVTM and CDR2 ANQGSEA. The chain joins TRBV29-1 to TRBJ1-1. The sample taken for sequencing was blood T cells: a sorted CD56 or NKG2C T cell subset, CD4+ or CD8+ T cells, or bulk PBMC T cells (not recorded which). The receptor was isolated from a woman between 45 and 65 years old in good health. CDR3 in amino acids: CSATAINTEAFF.